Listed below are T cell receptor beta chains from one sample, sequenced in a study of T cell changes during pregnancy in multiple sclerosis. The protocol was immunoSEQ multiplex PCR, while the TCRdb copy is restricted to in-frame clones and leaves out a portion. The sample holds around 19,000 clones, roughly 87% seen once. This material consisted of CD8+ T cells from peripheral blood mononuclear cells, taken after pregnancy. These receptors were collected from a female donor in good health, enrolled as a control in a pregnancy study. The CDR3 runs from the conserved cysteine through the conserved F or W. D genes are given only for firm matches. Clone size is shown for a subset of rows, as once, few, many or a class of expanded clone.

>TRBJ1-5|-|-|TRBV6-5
CASSLRQGTNQPQHF
TGTGCCAGCAGTTTGCGTCAGGGAACCAATCAGCCCCAGCATTTT
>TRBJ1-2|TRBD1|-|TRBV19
CASSRGPYGYTF
TGTGCCAGTAGCAGGGGGCCGTATGGCTACACCTTC
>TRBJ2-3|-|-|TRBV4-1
CASSQVGGTDTQYF
TGCGCCAGCAGCCAAGTAGGCGGGACAGATACGCAGTATTTT
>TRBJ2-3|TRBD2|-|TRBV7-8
CASSPQAGGSTDTQYF
TGTGCCAGCAGCCCGCAAGCGGGGGGCTCCACAGATACGCAGTATTTT
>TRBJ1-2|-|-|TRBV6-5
CASSFPGAGYGYTF
TGTGCCAGCAGTTTTCCAGGGGCGGGCTATGGCTACACCTTC
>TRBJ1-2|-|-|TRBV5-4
CASSLDSPRGGYTF
TGTGCCAGCAGCTTGGACAGTCCCCGGGGTGGCTACACCTTC
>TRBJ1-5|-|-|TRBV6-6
CASSYGEGINQPQHF
TGTGCCAGCAGTTACGGGGAGGGCATCAATCAGCCCCAGCATTTT
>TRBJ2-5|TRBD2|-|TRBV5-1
CASSLSTSGTHRETQYF
TGCGCCAGCAGCTTGTCGACTAGCGGAACCCATCGGGAGACCCAGTACTTC
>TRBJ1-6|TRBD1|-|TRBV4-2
CASSFGEARGPYNSPLHF
TGTGCCAGCAGTTTCGGGGAGGCCAGGGGGCCCTATAATTCACCCCTCCACTTT
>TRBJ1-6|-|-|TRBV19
CASSTAGSYNSPLHF
TGTGCCAGTAGTACGGCGGGCTCCTATAATTCACCCCTCCACTTT
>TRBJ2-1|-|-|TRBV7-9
CASSLSEQSYNEQFF
TGTGCCAGCAGCTTATCGGAACAGTCCTACAATGAGCAGTTCTTC
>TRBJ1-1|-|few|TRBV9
CASGTPNTEAFF
TGTGCCAGCGGGACACCGAACACTGAAGCTTTCTTT
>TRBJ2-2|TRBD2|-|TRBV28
CASSLGSPGGGELFF
TGTGCCAGCAGTTTGGGCTCTCCGGGGGGCGGGGAGCTGTTTTTT
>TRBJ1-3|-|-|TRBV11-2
CASSLEGRGIGNTIYF
TGTGCCAGCAGCTTAGAGGGGAGGGGTATCGGAAACACCATATATTTT
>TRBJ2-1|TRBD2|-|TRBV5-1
CASSAGTSGIDEQFF
TGCGCCAGCAGCGCCGGGACTAGCGGGATAGATGAGCAGTTCTTC
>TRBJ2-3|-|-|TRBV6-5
CASSYPGSTDTQYF
TGTGCCAGCAGTTACCCAGGAAGCACAGATACGCAGTATTTT
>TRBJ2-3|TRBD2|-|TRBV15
CATSRESSGSRDTQYF
TGTGCCACCAGCAGAGAGTCTAGCGGGAGCAGAGATACGCAGTATTTT
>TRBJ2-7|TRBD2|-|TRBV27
CASSTKTGLVTRRLDPYEQYF
TGTGCCAGCAGTACCAAGACTGGACTAGTTACGCGTCGCCTGGATCCGTACGAGCAGTACTTC
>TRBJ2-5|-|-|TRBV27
CASSLGGTQYF
TGTGCCAGCAGTTTGGGGGGGACCCAGTACTTC
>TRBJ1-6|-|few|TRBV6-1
CASSEASNSPLHF
TGTGCCAGCAGTGAAGCCAGTAATTCACCCCTCCACTTT
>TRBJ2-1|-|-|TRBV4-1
CASSPGTSSYNEQFF
TGCGCCAGCAGCCCCGGAACTAGCTCCTACAATGAGCAGTTCTTC
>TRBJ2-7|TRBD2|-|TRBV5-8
CASSWRLAGGDEQYF
TGTGCCAGCAGCTGGAGACTAGCGGGGGGCGACGAGCAGTACTTC
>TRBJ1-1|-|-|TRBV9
CASSGTANTEAFF
TGTGCCAGCAGCGGGACAGCGAACACTGAAGCTTTCTTT
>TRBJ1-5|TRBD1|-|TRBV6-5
CASSWTGDSNQPQHF
TGTGCCAGCAGCTGGACAGGGGATAGCAATCAGCCCCAGCATTTT
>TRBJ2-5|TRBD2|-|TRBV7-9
CASSPSPGGGETQYF
TGTGCCAGCAGCCCGTCGCCGGGGGGAGGAGAGACCCAGTACTTC
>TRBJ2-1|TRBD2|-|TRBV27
CAASGRALGSYNEQFF
TGTGCCGCTAGCGGGAGGGCCCTCGGGTCCTACAATGAGCAGTTCTTC
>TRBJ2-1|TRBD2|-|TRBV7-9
CASSSRLAGDNEQFF
TGTGCCAGCAGCTCCAGACTAGCGGGAGACAATGAGCAGTTCTTC
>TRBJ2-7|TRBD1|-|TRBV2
CASSGTGVILEQYF
TGTGCCAGCAGTGGGACAGGGGTTATTCTCGAGCAGTACTTC
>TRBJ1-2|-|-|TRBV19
CASSLRPYGYTF
TGTGCCAGTAGTCTTCGTCCTTATGGCTACACCTTC
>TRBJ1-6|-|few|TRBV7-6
CASSPQGAAYNSPLHF
TGTGCCAGCAGCCCACAAGGGGCGGCCTATAATTCACCCCTCCACTTT
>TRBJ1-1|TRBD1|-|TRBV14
CASSQVGGTVSEAFF
TGTGCCAGCAGCCAAGTTGGAGGGACAGTCAGTGAAGCTTTCTTT
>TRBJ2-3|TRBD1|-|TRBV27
CASKSGTGKDTQYF
TGTGCCAGCAAGTCCGGGACAGGGAAAGATACGCAGTATTTT
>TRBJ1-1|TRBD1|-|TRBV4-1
CASSQDQGTGNTEAFF
TGCGCCAGCAGCCAAGATCAGGGGACAGGGAACACTGAAGCTTTCTTT
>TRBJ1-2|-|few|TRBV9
CASSVTGSGGYTF
TGTGCCAGCAGCGTTACGGGGAGCGGAGGCTACACCTTC
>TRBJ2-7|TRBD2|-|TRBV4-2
CASSQYSGTSSYEQYF
TGTGCCAGCAGCCAATACTCCGGGACTAGCAGCTACGAGCAGTACTTC
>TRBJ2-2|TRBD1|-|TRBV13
CASSRGQGITGELFF
TGTGCCAGCAGCCGGGGACAGGGGATCACCGGGGAGCTGTTTTTT
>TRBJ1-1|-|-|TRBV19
CASSTQGNTEAFF
TGTGCCAGTAGTACCCAGGGGAACACTGAAGCTTTCTTT
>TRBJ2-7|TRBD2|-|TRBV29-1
CSVEVLDLLAGSYEQYF
TGCAGCGTTGAAGTGCTGGACTTACTAGCGGGGTCATACGAGCAGTACTTC
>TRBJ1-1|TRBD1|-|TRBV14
CASSQAGTVEAFF
TGTGCCAGCAGCCAAGCAGGGACAGTTGAAGCTTTCTTT
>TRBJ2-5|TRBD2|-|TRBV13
CASGTSGSWETQYF
TGTGCCAGCGGCACTAGCGGGAGTTGGGAGACCCAGTACTTC
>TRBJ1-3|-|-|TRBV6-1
CASSEEQGGGNTIYF
TGTGCCAGCAGTGAAGAACAGGGCGGTGGAAACACCATATATTTT
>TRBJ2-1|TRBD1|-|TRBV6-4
CASSDSTGGYNEQFF
TGTGCCAGCAGTGACTCGACAGGGGGCTACAATGAGCAGTTCTTC
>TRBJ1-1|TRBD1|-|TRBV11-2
CASSGGQGLITEAFF
TGTGCCAGCAGCGGAGGACAGGGGTTGATCACTGAAGCTTTCTTT
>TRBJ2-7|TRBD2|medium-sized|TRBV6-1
CASRSTSGGAAEQYF
TGTGCCAGCAGGTCGACTAGCGGGGGGGCCGCCGAGCAGTACTTC